Each of the 16 T cell receptor beta chains below was sequenced from the same sample in a study of T-cell reconstitution after alpha-beta-depleted transplantation in children. Unique molecular identifiers were used to barcode this TCRbeta library. Using its own MiXCR run on the PCR reads, TCRdb lists one record per CDR3 protein. This table has around 76,000 distinct CDR3 sequences, 15% to 20% appearing once. Specimen: PBMCs, mostly from graft donor cells, collected 360 days after TCRalphabeta/CD19-depleted stem cell transplant. The receptors derive from a male patient between 2 and 10 years old who had a stem cell transplant for acute lymphoblastic leukemia, so the T cells may come from the graft donor.

V gene TRBV14 combines with J gene TRBJ2-7, with D hard to call. Germline loops: CDR1 SGHDN, CDR2 FVKESK. Trimming removed 0 bases from V and 3 bases from J, with 9 bases in between. The CDR3 extends over 14 amino acids. CDR3 bases: TGTGCCAGCAGCCAAGATGTGAAGAACTACGAGCAGTACTTC. This translates into CASSQDVKNYEQYF.

The chain is built from TRBV27 and TRBJ2-7, with D possibly TRBD1 on 6 matching bases. Looked up from germline, CDR1 is MNHEY and CDR2 is SMNVEV (reference sequence). The CDR3 has 14 amino acids. The V end lost 10 bases, the J end lost 2 bases, and 18 bases lay between the germline ends. CDR3 region: CAIEPGQLTYEQYF. The CDR3 nucleotides are TGTGCCATCGAACCTGGACAGTTGACCTACGAGCAGTACTTC.

The chain links TRBV4-1 to TRBJ1-5; D uncertain. The CDR3 is 15 amino acids. V dropped 0 bases and J dropped 0 bases, with 6 bases sitting between them. Germline V gene data show CDR1 as MGHRA and CDR2 as YSYEKL. The CDR3 bases are TGCGCCAGCAGCCAAGACTACTATAGCAATCAGCCCCAGCATTTT. This sequence encodes CASSQDYYSNQPQHF.

The table lists this clonotype with a few counts. The CDR3 sequence is CASSYRKVGYTF. CDR3 sequence (DNA): TGTGCCAGCAGTTACAGGAAGGTCGGCTACACCTTC. J is TRBJ1-2 and V is TRBV12-3 or TRBV12-4; possible D gene TRBD1, 5 bases. The CDR3 loop spans 12 amino acids. V was shortened by 4 bases and J by 8 bases, with 11 bases between the two germline ends.

The rearrangement joins TRBV3-1 to TRBJ2-2; no clear D gene. There are 11 residues in the CDR3. The V gene's germline CDR1 is LGHDT and CDR2 YNNKEL (reference sequence). Trimming pared 2 bases from V and 6 bases from J, leaving 1 base between. CDR3 amino acids: CASSQPGELFF. In nucleotides, the CDR3 is TGTGCCAGCAGCCAACCCGGGGAGCTGTTTTTT. The entire variable domain, with the rest obtained from reference TRBV3-1 and TRBJ2-2, is as follows: DTAVSQTPKYLVTQMGNDKSIKCEQNLGHDTMYWYKQDSKKFLKIMFSYNNKELIINETVPNRFSPKSPDKAHLNLHINSLELGDSAVYFCASSQPGELFFGEGSRLTVL.

This clonotype has a handful of counts. V usage is TRBV24-1 and J usage is TRBJ1-4; 9 bases match TRBD1. The CDR3 covers 17 residues. CDR1 and CDR2 from the germline V gene are KGHDR and SFDVKD. The ends lost 4 bases at V and 6 bases at J; junction bases unmatched: 11. CDR3 nucleotides: TGTGCCACCAGTGACCCTCCGGGACAGGGTGTAGATGAAAAACTGTTTTTT. Protein sequence: CATSDPPGQGVDEKLFF.

The V gene is TRBV20-1, the J gene TRBJ2-7, with unresolved D. The CDR3 runs 13 residues. The V gene lost 7 bases and the J gene lost 4 bases, with 17 bases spanning the gap. Germline V gene data show CDR1 as DFQATT and CDR2 as SNEGSKA (reference sequence). DNA for the CDR3: TGCAGTGTTACGGAGCCCGATACATACGAGCAGTACTTC. The encoded protein is CSVTEPDTYEQYF.

This clonotype showed up just a few times. The J gene is TRBJ1-5, the V gene TRBV20-1; TRBD1 matches at 8 bases. Germline lookup yields CDR1 DFQATT and CDR2 SNEGSKA (reference sequence). V was pared by 6 bases and J by 7 bases, with 11 bases of the junction left unmatched. The CDR3 consists of 14 residues. CDR3 region: CSARRQGPGQPQHF. CDR3 in DNA: TGCAGTGCCAGACGACAGGGGCCAGGGCAGCCCCAGCATTTT.

The rearrangement links TRBV7-9 to TRBJ2-2, with TRBD2 matching over 14 bases. Germline V gene sequence: CDR1 SEHNR, CDR2 FQNEAQ (reference sequence). The V segment lost 2 bases and the J segment 6 bases; nucleotides outside the gene matches: 5. The CDR3 contains 17 residues. As DNA, the CDR3 is TGTGCCAGCAGCTTATCACCGGGACTAGCGGGAGCCGGGGAGCTGTTTTTT. This encodes CASSLSPGLAGAGELFF.

This clonotype has a count of ten or more. V and J are TRBV24-1 and TRBJ2-3; D not certain. CDR1 and CDR2 from the germline V gene are KGHDR and SFDVKD. This CDR3 contains 16 residues. Trimming left V 3 bases short and J 1 base short, with 13 bases between. CDR3 sequence (DNA): TGTGCCACCAGTGATCCGCGGACGGGTGGCACAGATACGCAGTATTTT. It yields the protein CATSDPRTGGTDTQYF.

The V and J genes are TRBV24-1 and TRBJ2-3; the D is unclear. Germline assignment: CDR1 KGHDR and CDR2 SFDVKD. CDR3 length: 15 amino acids. Trimming removed 2 bases from V and 0 bases from J, with 8 bases in between. CDR3 residues: CATSDWPYSTDTQYF. DNA for the CDR3: TGTGCCACCAGTGATTGGCCCTATAGCACAGATACGCAGTATTTT.

This clonotype was seen a few times. V is TRBV29-1 and J is TRBJ2-1; 11 bases align to TRBD2. This CDR3 spans 11 amino acids. The germline gives CDR1 SQVTM, CDR2 ANQGSEA. V lost 2 bases to trimming and J lost 14 bases; unmatched junction nucleotides: 2. The CDR3 here is CSVEIAGGEFF. The CDR3, as DNA: TGCAGCGTTGAAATAGCGGGAGGGGAGTTCTTC.

In its sample, this clonotype was seen many times. The chain employs TRBV4-1 and TRBJ2-7; TRBD2 matches at 12 bases. V lost 1 base and J lost 2; bases outside the gene matches: 0. Germline V gene lookup returns CDR1 MGHRA and CDR2 YSYEKL. The CDR3 consists of 15 residues. CDR3: CASSQASGRAYEQYF. CDR3 nucleotide sequence: TGCGCCAGCAGCCAAGCTAGCGGGAGGGCCTACGAGCAGTACTTC.

This clonotype was seen more than once but under ten times. The chain links TRBV21-1 to TRBJ2-4; TRBD1 was called by the table and not checked on the DNA. TRBV21-1 is reported as a pseudogene. The CDR3 runs to 16 residues. As DNA, the CDR3 is TGTGCCAGCAGCAAAGATGGTCGACAGCCCAAAAACATTCAGTACTTC. This encodes CASSKDGRQPKNIQYF.

This clonotype occurred many times. The chain combines TRBV4-1 with TRBJ1-5, with a tentative D call TRBD1 (6 bases). Germline lookup yields CDR1 MGHRA and CDR2 YSYEKL. This CDR3 is built from 16 residues. The V and J ends lost 0 bases and 5 bases respectively, with 14 bases between them. The CDR3 coding sequence is TGCGCCAGCAGCCAAGAGTGGACAGACTACTATCAGCCCCAGCATTTT. Protein sequence: CASSQEWTDYYQPQHF.

The rearrangement uses TRBV12-3 or TRBV12-4 and TRBJ1-1; no firm D call. The V gene lost 3 bases and the J gene lost 1 base, with 12 bases spanning the gap. CDR3 size: 15 residues. The CDR3 is CASSFHTPRNTEAFF. CDR3 nucleotides: TGTGCCAGCAGTTTCCATACACCTCGGAACACTGAAGCTTTCTTT.